This TCR beta chain was identified in a study of T cells in localized non-small cell lung cancer. Study-wide results and limits: Clonality peaked in uninvolved adjacent lung rather than tumor. Heterogeneity stays possible, as sequencing covered only one tumor region.

Generated by immunoSEQ multiplex PCR, the TCRdb table keeps only in-frame clones and is missing some. The table has under 40,000 clones, roughly 93% seen once. The junction had 4 bases not matched to a gene; V was cut back by 7 bases and J by 4 bases. The CDR3 has 13 amino acids. Germline V gene sequence: CDR1 LNHDA, CDR2 SQIVND (reference sequence). Of note for this clone: Antigen specificity is unknown.

The receptor comes from a female donor older than 55 with stage I lung adenocarcinoma. The sequencing used peripheral blood, collected before any cancer treatment. This chain links TRBV19 with TRBJ2-1, with 7 bases identical to TRBD1. The CDR3 DNA reads TGTGCCAGTAACCCACAGGGGTACAATGAGCAGTTCTTC. Its translation: CASNPQGYNEQFF.